This TCR beta chain was sequenced during a study of shared clonotypes between healthy human individuals. Turning to the study itself: The plates for each donor numbered three CD4 naive, three CD4 memory, two CD8 naive and one CD8 memory. Overall study results and limits: The diversity represented, both genetic and in exposure history, was limited by few donors.

Germline CDR1 MDHEN, CDR2 SYDVKM. Trimming took off 10 bases at V and 1 base at J, with 25 bases between the two ends. The CDR3 has 17 residues. Within Nashville, Tennessee resided all donors, each a Caucasian adult. Concerning this clone: Its antigen is not known.

Profiled with immunoSEQ multiplex PCR; TCRdb holds only in-frame clones, not every one. Of 1.6 million or so clones in the sample, less than 99% were seen once. The sequenced sample consisted of naive CD4+ T cells sorted from blood. Subset defined: CD45RA+ positively selected. The TCR was taken from a man younger than 45 in good health. J is TRBJ2-5 and V is TRBV28, with D possibly being TRBD2 (6 bases). CDR3 sequence (DNA): TGTGCCACCGAACCCTTTGGCGGGATAATGGTCCAAGAGACCCAGTACTTC. Translation gives CATEPFGGIMVQETQYF. The full variable domain, completed using reference TRBV28 and TRBJ2-5, is DVKVTQSSRYLVKRTGEKVFLECVQDMDHENMFWYRQDPGLGLRLIYFSYDVKMKEKGDIPEGYSVSREKKERFSLILESASTNQTSMYLCATEPFGGIMVQETQYFGPGTRLLVL.